This T cell receptor (beta chain) emerged from a study of cytomegalovirus exposure and HLA in healthy donors. Points on this clone: The antigen remains unidentified.

Overall study results and limits: Presence/absence analyses assumed roughly uniform sequencing depth across donors, which may not hold.

The study ran its PCR with 60 Vbeta and 13 Jbeta primers. The method was immunoSEQ multiplex PCR; TCRdb's version includes in-frame clones alone and lacks a portion of them. The table lists over 80,000 clones, 75% to 80% of them singletons. Germline V gene data show CDR1 as SGHAT and CDR2 as FQNNGV. V was pared by 4 bases and J by 10 bases, with 7 bases of the junction left unmatched. The length of the CDR3 is 12 residues. This chain joins TRBV11-2 and TRBJ2-7; TRBD2 agrees at 7 bases. This TCR was recovered from a female donor in good health and CMV-seronegative. The specimen was PBMCs. CDR3 nucleotide sequence: TGTGCCAGCAGCTCCCGAGGGGACTATCAGTACTTC. Translation gives CASSSRGDYQYF.